A single sample is the source of the 9 T cell receptor beta chains below, sequenced in a study of blood T cell repertoires in COVID-19 (dated by TCRdb to 2018 to 2020). Receptor libraries were prepared by the immunoSEQ multiplex PCR assay. Imported from immuneACCESS, the table was reduced by TCRdb to in-frame sequences with V and J called. These copies leave out some clones; in studies compared against another copy, an unresolved V gene accounts for under half, and the cause of the remainder is not known. This sample has under 250,000 clones in its table, and approximately 90% of those were observed once. Over 15% of the sample comes from the top ten. The sequenced sample was peripheral blood. The source of these receptors is a man aged 45 to 65 with COVID-19, enrolled during active disease.

The J gene is TRBJ2-2, the V gene TRBV3-1 (or the pseudogene TRBV3-2), with 7 nucleotides matching TRBD2. From germline, CDR1 is LGHDT and CDR2 YNNKEL (reference sequence). J gave up 0 bases and V 7 bases, and 5 bases lay outside the gene matches. The length of the CDR3 is 15 residues. The CDR3, as DNA: TGTGCCAGCAACGGGGGGAAAGCGAACACCGGGGAGCTGTTTTTT. Translated: CASNGGKANTGELFF.

This clone was detected once. The rearrangement uses TRBV29-1 and TRBJ1-2, with 7 nucleotides matching TRBD1. The CDR3 sequence is 13 residues long. Germline CDR1 and CDR2: SQVTM and ANQGSEA. With 6 bases clipped from V and 7 bases from J, the junction kept 11 bases outside the gene matches. CDR3 sequence reads: CSVDPGGAAGYTF. CDR3 sequence (DNA): TGCAGCGTAGATCCAGGGGGAGCAGCTGGCTACACCTTC. Looking up the rest from reference TRBV29-1 and TRBJ1-2 gives the full variable domain: SAVISQKPSRDICQRGTSLTIQCQVDSQVTMMFWYRQQPGQSLTLIATANQGSEATYESGFVIDKFPISRPNLTFSTLTVSNMSPEDSSIYLCSVDPGGAAGYTFGSGTRLTVV.

The chain links TRBV19 to TRBJ2-1; no definite D call. V dropped 4 bases and J dropped 5 bases, with 15 bases sitting between them. Looked up from germline, CDR1 is LNHDA and CDR2 is SQIVND (reference sequence). The CDR3 spans 15 residues. This chain's CDR3 is CASSTTILLNNEQFF. In nucleotides, the CDR3 is TGTGCCAGTAGTACGACCATCCTACTAAACAATGAGCAGTTCTTC.

The chain recombines TRBV21-1 with TRBJ2-3; TRBD2 was called by the table and not checked on the DNA. TRBV21-1 is a recognized pseudogene. The CDR3 is 14 amino acids. In nucleotides, the CDR3 is TGTGCCAGCAGCAAAGAGGTGGCGGGAGATACGCAGTATTTT. Encoded protein: CASSKEVAGDTQYF.

V usage is TRBV30 and J usage is TRBJ1-3, with D tentatively TRBD1 (5 bases). This CDR3 region has 15 residues. Trimming left V 3 bases short and J 2 bases short, with 14 bases between. CDR1 GTSNPN and CDR2 SVGIG come from the germline V gene (reference sequence). The CDR3 region has the DNA TGTGCCTGGAGCTTTGGGGGGACTGCTGGAAACACCATATATTTT. Residues: CAWSFGGTAGNTIYF.

The chain links TRBV28 to TRBJ2-7, with D perhaps matching TRBD2 (5 bases). V lost 6 bases to trimming and J lost 12 bases, with 18 bases between them. Germline V gene lookup returns CDR1 MDHEN and CDR2 SYDVKM. There are 12 residues in the CDR3. DNA of the CDR3: TGTGCCAGCAGCCGACTACCCGGGCCGCGGTACTTC. It encodes CASSRLPGPRYF.

This chain's CDR3 is CASSLGGTYEQYF. CDR3 nucleotide sequence: TGTGCCAGCAGCTTGGGCGGAACCTACGAGCAGTACTTC. V usage is TRBV5-6 and J usage is TRBJ2-7; D is ambiguous. The germline gives CDR1 SGHDT, CDR2 YYEEEE. The CDR3 is 13 amino acids. Trimming pared 0 bases from V and 2 bases from J, leaving 6 bases between. The full variable domain, its missing parts supplied by reference TRBV5-6 and TRBJ2-7, is DAGVTQSPTHLIKTRGQQVTLRCSPKSGHDTVSWYQQALGQGPQFIFQYYEEEERQRGNFPDRFSGHQFPNYSSELNVNALLLGDSALYLCASSLGGTYEQYFGPGTRLTVT.

V is TRBV7-2 and J is TRBJ1-1; no clear D gene. Between the trimmed V and J ends, which lost 7 bases and 1 base, there was a span of 13 bases. This CDR3 has 14 residues. CDR1 is SGHTA and CDR2 is FQGNSA in the germline V gene. The CDR3: CASTQSLANTEAFF. The DNA of the CDR3 is TGTGCCAGCACCCAAAGTCTAGCGAACACTGAAGCTTTCTTT.

This clone appeared once. The identical CDR3 is also encoded by other nucleotide sequences in the sample. The chain is built from TRBV28 and TRBJ2-7; 9 bases line up with TRBD1. Losses at the gene ends were 6 bases for V and 0 bases for J; bases not matched to a gene: 3. The length of the CDR3 is 14 residues. Germline V lookup: CDR1 MDHEN, CDR2 SYDVKM. The CDR3 bases are TGTGCCAGCAGGGGACAGGGCCCCTCCTACGAGCAGTACTTC. Translated: CASRGQGPSYEQYF.